The 21 T cell receptor beta chains below all came from one sample that was sequenced in a study of CD8 T cells in ankylosing spondylitis. Study observations and caveats: A TCR beta motif of roughly 8 highly homologous variants seemed to mark ankylosing spondylitis blood.

Their target antigens are unknown. TCRdb reprocessed the 5' RACE reads with MiXCR, giving one entry per CDR3 protein. The profile shows roughly 450,000 distinct CDR3 sequences, approximately 26% of them singletons. Sequenced sample: blood, either unsorted or a sorted T cell fraction (not recorded which). The receptors stem from a male donor with ankylosing spondylitis.

In this sample, this clonotype turned up a few times. The chain couples TRBV9 to TRBJ1-3, with TRBD1 as a possible D gene (5 bases). The germline CDR1 and CDR2 sequences are SGDLS and YYNGEE. The CDR3 totals 14 residues. Trimming removed 0 bases at V and 4 bases at J, with 8 bases between. The CDR3 spells CASSVGGVGNTIYF. For the CDR3, the DNA is TGTGCCAGCAGCGTAGGAGGGGTCGGAAACACCATATATTTT.

This clonotype was detected only a few times. V usage is TRBV20-1 and J usage is TRBJ2-5; TRBD2 aligns across 9 bases. J gave up 7 bases and V 3 bases, and 6 bases lay outside the gene matches. There are 13 residues in the CDR3. Germline V CDR1 and CDR2: DFQATT, SNEGSKA (reference sequence). The CDR3 loop is CSARASGAGTQYF. The CDR3 DNA reads TGCAGTGCTAGGGCTAGCGGGGCGGGGACCCAGTACTTC.

J is TRBJ1-1 and V is TRBV29-1; 8 bases fit TRBD1. From germline, CDR1 is SQVTM and CDR2 ANQGSEA. The CDR3 contains 15 residues. With V trimmed by 4 bases and J by 1 base, 8 bases remained unmatched. The CDR3, as DNA: TGCAGCGTTGGTAAGGGGGACAGGTGGAACACTGAAGCTTTCTTT. It codes for CSVGKGDRWNTEAFF.

The chain joins TRBV5-1 to TRBJ1-2; 8 bases align to TRBD1. V shed 5 bases and J 4 bases; nucleotides not matched to a gene: 7. Germline CDR1 reads SGHRS; CDR2 reads YFSETQ. The CDR3 contains 14 residues. CDR3 loop: CASSLQGARYGYTF. DNA for the CDR3: TGCGCCAGCAGTCTCCAGGGGGCGCGCTATGGCTACACCTTC.

The chain is built from TRBV9 and TRBJ2-3, with D perhaps TRBD2 (5 bases). V lost 3 bases to trimming and J lost 0 bases, with 17 bases between them. The V gene's germline CDR1 is SGDLS and CDR2 YYNGEE. The CDR3 consists of 17 residues. This CDR3 reads CASSALKLGISTDTQYF. The DNA of the CDR3 is TGTGCCAGCAGCGCCCTTAAACTAGGGATAAGCACAGATACGCAGTATTTT. Filled out from reference TRBV9 and TRBJ2-3, the complete variable domain reads DSGVTQTPKHLITATGQRVTLRCSPRSGDLSVYWYQQSLDQGLQFLIQYYNGEERAKGNILERFSAQQFPDLHSELNLSSLELGDSALYFCASSALKLGISTDTQYFGPGTRLTVL.

This clonotype turned up a few times. The CDR3 region is CASSLEGGEQYV. The CDR3 coding sequence is TGTGCCAGCAGTTTAGAAGGGGGCGAGCAGTACGTC. The chain is built from TRBV12-3 or TRBV12-4 and TRBJ2-7, with a tentative D call TRBD1 (6 bases). Deletions cut 1 base from V and 6 bases from J, with 7 bases between. This CDR3 has 12 residues.

J is TRBJ2-1 and V is TRBV12-3 or TRBV12-4, with 11 bases aligning to TRBD2. CDR3 length: 15 residues. V trimming: 6 bases; J trimming: 6 bases; junction bases outside the gene matches: 7. CDR3 in DNA: TGTGCCAGCAGACCCGGACTAGCGGGTCTCAATGAGCAGTTCTTC. Residues: CASRPGLAGLNEQFF.

This clonotype was picked up one time. This rearrangement joins TRBV20-1 to TRBJ1-2; 12 bases are a match to TRBD1. The length of the CDR3 is 16 residues. V was pared by 3 bases and J by 3 bases, with 8 bases of the junction left unmatched. From germline, CDR1 is DFQATT and CDR2 SNEGSKA (reference sequence). CDR3 DNA sequence: TGCAGTGCTAGCGGGACAGGGGGCCTATCCGACTATGGCTACACCTTC. Its protein product is CSASGTGGLSDYGYTF.

This clonotype was counted ten times or more. The chain has TRBV29-1 and TRBJ2-3, with D perhaps assigned TRBD1 or TRBD2 (5 bases each). With 7 bases removed from V and 0 bases from J, the gap between germline ends came to 14 bases. Germline V gene lookup returns CDR1 SQVTM and CDR2 ANQGSEA. This CDR3 has 14 residues. CDR3 in amino acids: CSGDGGESTDTQYF. DNA of the CDR3: TGCAGCGGGGACGGCGGAGAGAGCACAGATACGCAGTATTTT.

The chain is built from TRBV7-8 and TRBJ1-6; possibly TRBD1 for D (6 bases). The V gene's germline CDR1 is SGHVS and CDR2 FQNEAQ. CDR3 length: 13 amino acids. V was shortened by 8 bases and J by 14 bases, with 19 bases between the two germline ends. DNA of the CDR3: TGTGCCAGCGGAAGAAGGGGGAGCCCAACCCTCCACTTT. This sequence encodes CASGRRGSPTLHF.

A single count supports this clonotype. The chain recombines TRBV14 with TRBJ2-4; D is tentatively TRBD1 or TRBD2 (5 bases each). Trimming took off 1 base at V and 8 bases at J, with 12 bases between the two ends. Germline CDR1 SGHDN, CDR2 FVKESK. This CDR3 is built from 14 residues. This CDR3 reads CASSQVGERDIQYF. CDR3 nucleotide sequence: TGTGCCAGCAGCCAAGTGGGGGAAAGAGACATTCAGTACTTC.

The chain has TRBV20-1 and TRBJ2-1; 8 positions match TRBD2. The trim removed 1 base at V and 4 bases at J, leaving 9 bases unmatched. This CDR3 is built from 16 residues. Germline CDR1 reads DFQATT; CDR2 reads SNEGSKA (reference sequence). The CDR3 DNA reads as TGCAGTGCTAGAGTAGGTGTTAGCGGGGTGTACAATGAGCAGTTCTTC. Translating it yields CSARVGVSGVYNEQFF.

The chain employs TRBV15 and TRBJ1-1; the D gene is possibly TRBD1 (5 bases). Germline-derived CDR1 and CDR2 are LNHNV and YYDKDF (reference sequence). CDR3 size: 15 residues. Trimming left V 4 bases short and J 1 base short, with 13 bases between. The chain's CDR3 is CATSTETAWNTEAFF. The CDR3 DNA reads TGTGCCACCAGCACCGAGACAGCCTGGAACACTGAAGCTTTCTTT.

The chain employs TRBV9 and TRBJ2-5, with D maybe TRBD1 (6 bases). The germline V gene has CDR1 SGDLS and CDR2 YYNGEE. Trimming took 3 bases from V and 4 from J, leaving 10 bases between them. The CDR3 sequence is 13 residues long. The CDR3 DNA reads as TGTGCCAGCAGCGGGGCCAGGGGAGAGACCCAGTACTTC. Translating it yields CASSGARGETQYF.

V and J are TRBV7-2 and TRBJ1-5; maybe TRBD1 (5 bases). This CDR3 region has 15 residues. Trimming took off 1 base at V and 7 bases at J, with 14 bases between the two ends. Germline V gene lookup returns CDR1 SGHTA and CDR2 FQGNSA. CDR3 sequence reads: CASSLGGEFRQPQHF. The CDR3 bases are TGTGCCAGCAGCTTAGGGGGGGAATTTCGACAGCCCCAGCATTTT.

The chain uses TRBV11-2 and TRBJ1-1; possibly TRBD1 for D (5 bases). V lost 0 bases, J lost 3 bases, and 11 bases lay in between. CDR1 and CDR2 from the germline V gene are SGHAT and FQNNGV. The CDR3 runs to 15 residues. The CDR3 reads CASSLDPQGHTEAFF. In DNA form, the CDR3 reads TGTGCCAGCAGCTTAGATCCCCAGGGACACACTGAAGCTTTCTTT.

The chain employs TRBV5-1 and TRBJ1-5; possible D gene TRBD1, 6 bases. The CDR3 consists of 14 residues. Germline V gene lookup returns CDR1 SGHRS and CDR2 YFSETQ. V was cut by 5 bases and J by 6 bases, with 15 bases left in between. The DNA for the CDR3 is TGCGCCAGCAGTCCCGGGACAAATCGTCAGCCCCAGCATTTT. Amino acid sequence: CASSPGTNRQPQHF.

CDR3 residues: CSASRASGNEQFF. The CDR3 DNA sequence: TGCAGTGCTAGTCGCGCTAGCGGCAATGAGCAGTTCTTC. This chain uses TRBV20-1 with TRBJ2-1; 7 nucleotides line up with TRBD2. Looked up from germline, CDR1 is DFQATT and CDR2 is SNEGSKA (reference sequence). V was clipped by 3 bases and J by 6 bases; unmatched bases: 5. The CDR3 is 13 amino acids.

CDR3 region: CSVAQGAQAHEQYF. The DNA of the CDR3 is TGCAGCGTCGCGCAGGGGGCGCAGGCCCACGAGCAGTACTTC. The chain is built from TRBV29-1 and TRBJ2-7, with TRBD1 matching over 8 bases. The CDR3 spans 14 residues. Germline trimming cut 6 bases from V and 5 bases from J; bases unmatched to any gene: 12. Germline V CDR1 and CDR2: SQVTM, ANQGSEA.

The chain employs TRBV30 and TRBJ2-7, with 8 bases fitting TRBD2. The CDR3 length is 15 residues. V was pared by 0 bases and J by 7 bases, with 11 bases of the junction left unmatched. CDR1 GTSNPN and CDR2 SVGIG come from the germline V gene (reference sequence). The CDR3 DNA is TGTGCCTGGAGTGTAGGTAGTAGCGGGACGGGGGAGCAGTACGTC. Its protein product is CAWSVGSSGTGEQYV.

The gene calls are TRBV24-1 and TRBJ2-1, with 14 bases fitting TRBD2. Germline CDR1 is KGHDR and CDR2 is SFDVKD. With V trimmed by 3 bases and J by 4 bases, 7 bases remained unmatched. CDR3 length equals 18 residues. This CDR3 reads CATSDAGLAGGSYNEQFF. The CDR3 DNA follows: TGTGCCACCAGTGATGCAGGACTAGCGGGAGGTTCATACAATGAGCAGTTCTTC.